Shown below are 10 T cell receptor beta chains from a single sample sequenced in a study of blood T cell repertoires in COVID-19. The data were produced by immunoSEQ multiplex PCR, yet TCRdb's version contains in-frame clones alone and is incomplete. The profile shows 250,000 to 300,000 clones, around 80% of them singletons. The sequenced material came from PBMCs or T cells enriched from blood (not recorded which). The receptor set was obtained from a man younger than 45 with acute COVID-19.

Details on this clone: A junction end diverges from the germline sequence, so it may reflect a read error. V and J are TRBV5-1 and TRBJ1-2; 10 bases line up with TRBD1. This CDR3 region has 14 residues. The V gene's germline CDR1 is SGHRS and CDR2 YFSETQ. The CDR3 nucleotides read TGTGCCAGCAGCACGACAGGGGGCGTCAGTGGCTACACCTTC. Translating gives CASSTTGGVSGYTF.

The rearrangement uses TRBV11-2 and TRBJ1-4; D not resolved. V lost 1 base, J lost 8 bases, and 5 bases lay in between. The length of the CDR3 is 12 residues. The germline V gene encodes CDR1 SGHAT and CDR2 FQNNGV. The CDR3 here is CASSLAGEKLFF. Written as DNA, the CDR3 is TGTGCCAGCAGCTTAGCAGGAGAAAAACTGTTTTTT.

This clone has more than one count but fewer than ten. This sequence joins TRBV4-3 and TRBJ1-4, with D uncertain. The V gene's germline CDR1 is LGHNA and CDR2 YSLEER. The CDR3 sequence is 16 residues long. Trimming cost V 1 base and J 5 bases, with 14 bases left between them. The CDR3 DNA reads as TGCGCCAGCAGCCAAGGTCTTGGCAGATCAAATGAAAAACTGTTTTTT. This encodes CASSQGLGRSNEKLFF.

The V call is TRBV11-3, the J call TRBJ2-5; D unclear. This CDR3 is 17 amino acids long. Germline V gene sequence: CDR1 SGHNT, CDR2 YENEEA. The V end was cut by 5 bases, the J end by 0 bases, with 19 bases between. The CDR3 loop is CASSGPEATLYQETQYF. The CDR3 DNA reads TGTGCCAGCAGCGGTCCTGAGGCAACACTTTACCAAGAGACCCAGTACTTC. Full variable domain (rest looked up from reference TRBV11-3 and TRBJ2-5): EAGVVQSPRYKIIEKKQPVAFWCNPISGHNTLYWYLQNLGQGPELLIRYENEEAVDDSQLPKDRFSAERLKGVDSTLKIQPAELGDSAVYLCASSGPEATLYQETQYFGPGTRLLVL.

Details on this clone: Other nucleotide sequences from this sample produce the same CDR3. The V call is TRBV9, the J call TRBJ2-3; D possibly corresponds to TRBD2 (6 bases). Germline loops: CDR1 SGDLS, CDR2 YYNGEE. The CDR3 has 14 residues. V was cut by 0 bases and J by 3 bases, with 8 bases left in between. CDR3 protein: CASSVVAGTDTQYF. CDR3 DNA sequence: TGTGCCAGCAGCGTAGTCGCGGGAACAGATACGCAGTATTTT.

V and J are TRBV13 and TRBJ1-6; D possibly corresponds to TRBD1 (5 bases). The CDR3 totals 14 residues. V lost 5 bases to trimming and J lost 14 bases, with 19 bases between them. Germline-derived CDR1 and CDR2 are PRHDT and FYEKMQ (reference sequence). CDR3 coding DNA: TGTGCCAGCAGCATTCAGGGCAGGCTCGGGTCCCTCCACTTT. It yields the protein CASSIQGRLGSLHF.

The gene calls are TRBV6-1 and TRBJ2-7, with a possible D match to TRBD1 (6 bases). The ends were cut back, 2 bases at V and 9 bases at J, with 20 bases in the middle. The germline V gene encodes CDR1 MNHNS and CDR2 SASEGT. This CDR3 is 15 amino acids long. DNA for the CDR3: TGTGCCAGCAGTGAACAGGGACAACCGTCTAGCTCGCAGTACGTC. It specifies CASSEQGQPSSSQYV.

The chain is built from TRBV4-3 and TRBJ1-3; weak D call: TRBD1 (5 bases). Germline values: CDR1 LGHNA, CDR2 YSLEER. The CDR3 has 16 residues. Trimming pared 0 bases from V and 2 bases from J, leaving 11 bases between. The CDR3 sequence: CASSQDSSGAGNTIYF. As DNA, the CDR3 is TGCGCCAGCAGCCAAGATTCATCGGGGGCTGGAAACACCATATATTTT.

Concerning this clone: Other DNA sequences from this sample encode an identical CDR3 as well. In DNA form, the CDR3 reads TGTGCCAGCAGCTTGGGACAGATTAATGAAAAACTGTTTTTT. It specifies CASSLGQINEKLFF. V usage is TRBV5-6 and J usage is TRBJ1-4, with a weak D call TRBD1 (5 bases). Trimming cost V 0 bases and J 4 bases, with 7 bases left between them. The CDR3 length is 14 residues. Germline-derived CDR1 and CDR2 are SGHDT and YYEEEE.

The gene calls are TRBV28 and TRBJ2-7; TRBD1 aligns across 10 bases. The trim removed 2 bases at V and 5 bases at J, leaving 6 bases unmatched. Germline CDR1 reads MDHEN; CDR2 reads SYDVKM. The CDR3 covers 15 residues. The CDR3 spells CASSLGGTGDNEQYV. The CDR3 nucleotides are TGTGCCAGCAGTTTAGGGGGGACAGGGGACAACGAGCAGTACGTC.